Each of the 16 T cell receptor beta chains below was sequenced from the same sample in a study of CD8+CD57+ T cells in acquired aplastic anemia. TCR beta VDJ and CDR3 profiles were obtained from a genomic DNA template. TCRdb re-derived calls from the reads in MiXCR, one entry per CDR3 protein. The sample has about 470,000 distinct CDR3 sequences, roughly 34% seen once. All patients picked for sequencing had shown, by flow cytometry, an expansion of CD8+CD57+ cells. Sequenced input: sorted CD4+, CD8+, or CD8+CD57+ T cells (not recorded which) from PBMCs. The receptors here all came from a human donor with aplastic anemia.

This clonotype was counted between two and nine times. The V gene is TRBV30, the J gene TRBJ1-5; no clear D. The V gene's germline CDR1 is GTSNPN and CDR2 SVGIG (reference sequence). V lost 0 bases, J lost 0 bases, and 6 bases lay in between. There are 14 residues in the CDR3. The CDR3 loop is CAWSVGISNQPQHF. CDR3 nucleotides: TGTGCCTGGAGTGTAGGGATTAGCAATCAGCCCCAGCATTTT.

This clonotype was seen ten or more times. As DNA, the CDR3 is TGCGCCAGCAGTGGGACAGAAGATAGCAATCAGCCCCAGCATTTT. As protein: CASSGTEDSNQPQHF. The J gene is TRBJ1-5, the V gene TRBV10-1, with D perhaps matching TRBD1 (6 bases). Looked up from germline, CDR1 is WNHNN and CDR2 is SYGVQD (reference sequence). V was cut by 4 bases and J by 0 bases, with 10 bases left in between. This CDR3 spans 15 amino acids.

This clonotype was picked up many times. The gene calls are TRBV20-1 and TRBJ1-2; D ambiguous. Germline assignment: CDR1 DFQATT and CDR2 SNEGSKA (reference sequence). The CDR3 is made up of 12 amino acids. V was clipped by 0 bases and J by 2 bases, with 4 bases between them. The CDR3 protein is CSAREGNYGYTF. The CDR3 DNA follows: TGCAGTGCTAGAGAGGGGAACTATGGCTACACCTTC.

This clonotype was counted a few times. The CDR3 spells CASSELVAANYGYTF. CDR3 nucleotides: TGTGCCAGCAGTGAATTGGTAGCAGCCAACTATGGCTACACCTTC. The V and J genes are TRBV2 and TRBJ1-2; D remains ambiguous. CDR3 length: 15 residues. Germline CDR1 is SNHLY and CDR2 is FYNNEI. The germline V and J ends were trimmed by 2 bases and 2 bases, with 12 bases remaining between them.

This clonotype was detected many times. The V and J genes are TRBV15 and TRBJ1-5, with 10 positions matching TRBD1. Per germline, CDR1 LNHNV and CDR2 YYDKDF (reference sequence). V was clipped by 2 bases and J by 7 bases; unmatched bases: 11. The CDR3 is made up of 17 amino acids. CDR3 sequence: CATSRPLGQGKRQPQHF. CDR3 sequence (DNA): TGTGCCACCAGCAGACCTCTGGGACAGGGGAAGCGGCAGCCCCAGCATTTT.

The J gene is TRBJ2-7, the V gene TRBV7-2; D gene ambiguous. In germline, CDR1 is SGHTA, CDR2 FQGNSA. Trimming removed 1 base at V and 0 bases at J, with 10 bases between. The CDR3 extends over 15 amino acids. As DNA, the CDR3 is TGTGCCAGCAGCTTAGTCGGCGCAGGCTCCTACGAGCAGTACTTC. Amino acid sequence: CASSLVGAGSYEQYF. Using reference TRBV7-2 and TRBJ2-7 for the parts outside the CDR3, the full variable domain is GAGVSQSPSNKVTEKGKDVELRCDPISGHTALYWYRQSLGQGLEFLIYFQGNSAPDKSGLPSDRFSAERTGGSVSTLTIQRTQQEDSAVYLCASSLVGAGSYEQYFGPGTRLTVT.

This clonotype was seen only a few times. The J gene is TRBJ1-3, the V gene TRBV12-3 or TRBV12-4; the D is unclear. The CDR3 loop spans 15 amino acids. Trimming removed 2 bases from V and 0 bases from J, with 8 bases in between. The CDR3, as DNA: TGTGCCAGCAGTTTAATTGGCAGCTCTGGAAACACCATATATTTT. Protein sequence: CASSLIGSSGNTIYF.

This clonotype was found many times. The chain carries TRBV29-1 and TRBJ1-2, with D unclear. Germline CDR1 reads SQVTM; CDR2 reads ANQGSEA. V was clipped by 3 bases and J by 0 bases, with 8 bases between them. The CDR3 has 13 residues. CDR3 in DNA: TGCAGCGTTGAGATTTTCGCTAACTATGGCTACACCTTC. It specifies CSVEIFANYGYTF.

As for this clonotype: A much bigger clone sits one base away, suggesting this may be a read error. J is TRBJ1-6 and V is TRBV20-1; maybe TRBD1 (5 bases). With 0 bases removed from V and 14 bases from J, the gap between germline ends came to 14 bases. The CDR3 is made up of 13 amino acids. The germline V gene has CDR1 DFQATT and CDR2 SNEGSKA (reference sequence). CDR3 nucleotides: TGCAGTGCTAGAGACCGGGGGGGTCAGGCCCTCCACTTT. It is translated as CSARDRGGQALHF.

This clonotype appeared many times. J is TRBJ1-1 and V is TRBV9; D is undetermined. The CDR3 loop spans 13 amino acids. Between the trimmed V and J ends, which lost 0 bases and 3 bases, there was a span of 6 bases. CDR1 and CDR2 (germline): SGDLS, YYNGEE. In DNA, the CDR3 is TGTGCCAGCAGCGTAGCGATTTACACTGAAGCTTTCTTT. This encodes CASSVAIYTEAFF.

This rearrangement joins TRBV11-2 to TRBJ2-5, with D maybe TRBD1 (5 bases). The V and J ends lost 6 bases and 5 bases respectively, with 22 bases between them. The CDR3 is made up of 16 amino acids. Germline V gives CDR1 SGHAT, CDR2 FQNNGV. The CDR3 nucleotides read TGTGCCAGCAGAAATGCGGTCAGGGCTGTTTCGGAGACCCAGTACTTC. This gives the protein CASRNAVRAVSETQYF. The whole variable domain, remainder taken from reference TRBV11-2 and TRBJ2-5, is EAGVAQSPRYKIIEKRQSVAFWCNPISGHATLYWYQQILGQGPKLLIQFQNNGVVDDSQLPKDRFSAERLKGVDSTLKIQPAKLEDSAVYLCASRNAVRAVSETQYFGPGTRLLVL.

This rearrangement joins TRBV25-1 to TRBJ2-7; D is possibly TRBD1 or TRBD2 (5 bases each). The CDR3 loop spans 16 amino acids. Per germline, CDR1 MGHDK and CDR2 SYGVNS. Trimming left V 5 bases short and J 0 bases short, with 17 bases between. The CDR3 DNA is TGTGCCAGCAGTAAAACTAGGGGCGGCGTCTCCTACGAGCAGTACTTC. It codes for CASSKTRGGVSYEQYF.

This clonotype was counted a single time. This may be a read error, as it is one base from a much larger clone. The gene calls are TRBV20-1 and TRBJ2-3, with D possibly matching TRBD2 (6 bases). CDR3 length: 13 amino acids. Germline V CDR1 and CDR2: DFQATT, SNEGSKA (reference sequence). For the CDR3, the DNA is TGCAGTGCTAGCACATCTAGCGCAGATAGGCAGTATTTT. This gives the protein CSASTSSADRQYF.

CDR3 amino acids: CASRERGASTEAFF. The CDR3 DNA follows: TGTGCCAGTAGAGAGAGGGGGGCTAGCACTGAAGCTTTCTTT. The V gene is TRBV19, the J gene TRBJ1-1; D may be TRBD1 (6 bases). The CDR3 spans 14 residues. V was pared by 6 bases and J by 4 bases, with 15 bases between. CDR1 LNHDA and CDR2 SQIVND come from the germline V gene (reference sequence).

This clonotype was found many times. V is TRBV19 and J is TRBJ1-5, with D possibly matching TRBD1 (6 bases). CDR3 length equals 15 residues. Germline values: CDR1 LNHDA, CDR2 SQIVND (reference sequence). The V gene lost 0 bases and the J gene lost 3 bases, with 9 bases spanning the gap. The CDR3 region has the DNA TGTGCCAGTAGTATAGAGGGGGCACTCAATCAGCCCCAGCATTTT. Its protein is CASSIEGALNQPQHF.

This chain uses TRBV12-3 or TRBV12-4 with TRBJ1-2; TRBD1 agrees at 7 bases. J was trimmed by 5 bases and V by 5 bases; bases with no gene match: 8. This CDR3 contains 14 residues. CDR3 region: CASSPQTGMYGYTF. The CDR3 bases are TGTGCCAGCAGTCCTCAGACAGGGATGTATGGCTACACCTTC.